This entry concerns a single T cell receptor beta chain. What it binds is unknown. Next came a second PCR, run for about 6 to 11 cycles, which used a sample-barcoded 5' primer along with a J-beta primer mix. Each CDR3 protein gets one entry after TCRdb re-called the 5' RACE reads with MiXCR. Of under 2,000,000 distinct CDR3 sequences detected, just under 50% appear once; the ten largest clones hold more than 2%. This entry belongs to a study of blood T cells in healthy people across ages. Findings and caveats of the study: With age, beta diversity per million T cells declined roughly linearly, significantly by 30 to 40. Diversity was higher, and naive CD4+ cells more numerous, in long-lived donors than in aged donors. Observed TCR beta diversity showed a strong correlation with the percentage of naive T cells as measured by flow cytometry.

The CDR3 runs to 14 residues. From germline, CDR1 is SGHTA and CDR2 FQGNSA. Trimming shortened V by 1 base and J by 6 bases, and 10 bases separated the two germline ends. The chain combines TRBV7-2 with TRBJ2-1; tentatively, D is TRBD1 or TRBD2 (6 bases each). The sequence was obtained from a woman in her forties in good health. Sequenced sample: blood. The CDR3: CASSLVGGPNEQFF. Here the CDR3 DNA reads TGTGCCAGCAGCTTAGTTGGGGGGCCCAATGAGCAGTTCTTC.